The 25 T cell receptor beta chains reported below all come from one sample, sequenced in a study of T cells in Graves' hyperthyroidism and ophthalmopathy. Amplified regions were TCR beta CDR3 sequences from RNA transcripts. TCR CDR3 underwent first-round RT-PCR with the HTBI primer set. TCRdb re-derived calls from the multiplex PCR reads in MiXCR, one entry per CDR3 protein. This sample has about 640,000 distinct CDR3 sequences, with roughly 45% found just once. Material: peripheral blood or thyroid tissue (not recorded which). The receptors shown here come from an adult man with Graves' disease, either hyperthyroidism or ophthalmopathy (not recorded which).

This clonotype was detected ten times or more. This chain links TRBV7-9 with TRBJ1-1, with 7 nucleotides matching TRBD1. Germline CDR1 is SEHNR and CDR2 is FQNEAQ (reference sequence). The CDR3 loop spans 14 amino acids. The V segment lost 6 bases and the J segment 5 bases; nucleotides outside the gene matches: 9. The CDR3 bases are TGTGCCAGCAGTCGAAACACAGGGGAGACTGAAGCTTTCTTT. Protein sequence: CASSRNTGETEAFF.

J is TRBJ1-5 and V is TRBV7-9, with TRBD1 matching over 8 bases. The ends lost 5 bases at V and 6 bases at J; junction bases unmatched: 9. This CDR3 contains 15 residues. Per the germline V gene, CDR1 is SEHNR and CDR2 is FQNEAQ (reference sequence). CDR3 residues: CASSQDREGVQPQHF. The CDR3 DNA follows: TGTGCCAGCAGCCAGGACAGGGAAGGAGTTCAGCCCCAGCATTTT.

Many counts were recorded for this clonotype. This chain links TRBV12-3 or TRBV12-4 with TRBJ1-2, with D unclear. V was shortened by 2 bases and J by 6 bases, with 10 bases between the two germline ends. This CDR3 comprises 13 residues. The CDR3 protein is CASSLTGTDGYTF. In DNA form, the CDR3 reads TGTGCCAGCAGTTTAACGGGAACCGATGGCTACACCTTC.

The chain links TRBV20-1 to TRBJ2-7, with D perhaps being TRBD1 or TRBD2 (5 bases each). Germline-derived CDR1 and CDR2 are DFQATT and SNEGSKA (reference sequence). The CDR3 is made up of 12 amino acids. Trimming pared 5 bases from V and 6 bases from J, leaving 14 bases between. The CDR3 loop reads CSASTWDVEQYF. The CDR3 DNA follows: TGCAGTGCTTCTACCTGGGACGTCGAGCAGTACTTC.

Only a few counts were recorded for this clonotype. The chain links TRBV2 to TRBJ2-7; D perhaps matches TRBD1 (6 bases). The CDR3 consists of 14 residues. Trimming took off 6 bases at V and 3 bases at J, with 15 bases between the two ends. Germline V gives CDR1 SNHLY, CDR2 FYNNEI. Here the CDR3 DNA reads TGTGCCAGCAGGGACCCACAGGGTATCTACGAGCAGTACTTC. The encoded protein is CASRDPQGIYEQYF.

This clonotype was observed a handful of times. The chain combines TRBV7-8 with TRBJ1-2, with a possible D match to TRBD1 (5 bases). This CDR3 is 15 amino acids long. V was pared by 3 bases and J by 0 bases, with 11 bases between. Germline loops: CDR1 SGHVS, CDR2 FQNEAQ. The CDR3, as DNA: TGTGCCAGCAGCTTTTTCCAGGGTGCTAACTATGGCTACACCTTC. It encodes CASSFFQGANYGYTF.

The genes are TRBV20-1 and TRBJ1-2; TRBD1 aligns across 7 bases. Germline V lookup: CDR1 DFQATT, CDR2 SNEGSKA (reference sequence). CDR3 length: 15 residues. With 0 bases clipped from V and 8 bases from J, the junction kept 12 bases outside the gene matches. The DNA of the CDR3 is TGCAGTGCTAGAGATCGGTTACAGGGGAATGACGGCTACACCTTC. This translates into CSARDRLQGNDGYTF.

The CDR3 reads CSVRQGLETQYF. CDR3 nucleotides: TGCAGTGTGAGACAGGGGCTGGAGACCCAGTACTTC. The V call is TRBV20-1, the J call TRBJ2-5; TRBD1 matches at 8 bases. This CDR3 contains 12 residues. With V trimmed by 7 bases and J by 5 bases, 6 bases remained unmatched. Germline V lookup: CDR1 DFQATT, CDR2 SNEGSKA (reference sequence).

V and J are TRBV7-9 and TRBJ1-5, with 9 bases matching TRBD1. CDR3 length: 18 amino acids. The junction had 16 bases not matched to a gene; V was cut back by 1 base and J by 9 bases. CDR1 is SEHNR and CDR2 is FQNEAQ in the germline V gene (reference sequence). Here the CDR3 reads CASSLGDQDRGLARPQHF. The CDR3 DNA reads TGTGCCAGCAGCTTAGGGGACCAGGACAGGGGCCTGGCGAGGCCCCAGCATTTT.

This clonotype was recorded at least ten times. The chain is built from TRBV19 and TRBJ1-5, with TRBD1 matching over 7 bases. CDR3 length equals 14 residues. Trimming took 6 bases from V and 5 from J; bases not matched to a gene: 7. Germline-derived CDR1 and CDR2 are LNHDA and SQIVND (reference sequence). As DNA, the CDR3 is TGTGCCAGTAGAGGACAGGCGGGCCATCAGCCCCAGCATTTT. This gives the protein CASRGQAGHQPQHF.

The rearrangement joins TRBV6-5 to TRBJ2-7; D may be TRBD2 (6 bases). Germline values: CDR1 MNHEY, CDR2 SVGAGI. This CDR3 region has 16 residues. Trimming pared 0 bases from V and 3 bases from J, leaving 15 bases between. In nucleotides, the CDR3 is TGTGCCAGCAGTTACTCGAAGTCGAACGGGAGCTACGAGCAGTACTTC. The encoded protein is CASSYSKSNGSYEQYF.

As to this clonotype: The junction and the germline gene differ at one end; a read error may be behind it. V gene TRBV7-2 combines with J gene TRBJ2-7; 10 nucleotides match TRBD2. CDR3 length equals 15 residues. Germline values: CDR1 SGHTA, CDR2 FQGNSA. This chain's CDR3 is CASSQASSGSYEQYF. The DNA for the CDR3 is TGCGCCAGCAGCCAAGCGTCTAGCGGGAGCTACGAGCAGTACTTC.

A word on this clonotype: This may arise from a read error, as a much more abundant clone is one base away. The CDR3 protein is CATNDSRTGLYQPQHF. The CDR3 coding sequence is TGTGCCACCAATGATTCTCGGACAGGGTTGTATCAGCCCCAGCATTTT. The chain carries TRBV24-1 and TRBJ1-5; 8 bases align to TRBD1. CDR3 length: 16 residues. CDR1 and CDR2 from the germline V gene are KGHDR and SFDVKD.

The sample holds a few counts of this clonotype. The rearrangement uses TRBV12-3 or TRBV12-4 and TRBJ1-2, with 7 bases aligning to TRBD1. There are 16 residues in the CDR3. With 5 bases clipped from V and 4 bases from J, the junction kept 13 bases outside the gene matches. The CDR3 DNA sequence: TGTGCCAGCAGTGGTAGGACAGGATGGGAGGGCTATGGCTACACCTTC. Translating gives CASSGRTGWEGYGYTF.

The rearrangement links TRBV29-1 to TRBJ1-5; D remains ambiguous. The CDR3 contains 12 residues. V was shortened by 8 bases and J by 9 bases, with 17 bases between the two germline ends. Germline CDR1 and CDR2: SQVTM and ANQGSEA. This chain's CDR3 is CSSDRGRSPQHF. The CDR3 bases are TGCAGCAGCGACCGTGGTCGCTCGCCCCAGCATTTT.

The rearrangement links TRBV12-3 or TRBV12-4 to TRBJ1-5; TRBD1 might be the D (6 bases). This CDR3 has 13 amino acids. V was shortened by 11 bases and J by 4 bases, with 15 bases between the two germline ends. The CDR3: CASDLTGNQPQHF. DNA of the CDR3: TGTGCCTCAGACCTCACAGGGAATCAGCCCCAGCATTTT.

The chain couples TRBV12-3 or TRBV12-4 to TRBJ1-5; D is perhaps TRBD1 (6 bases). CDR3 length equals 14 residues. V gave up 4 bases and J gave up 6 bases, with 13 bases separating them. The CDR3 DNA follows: TGTGCCAGCAGTTCGACAGGTAGAGGTCAGCCCCAGCATTTT. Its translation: CASSSTGRGQPQHF.

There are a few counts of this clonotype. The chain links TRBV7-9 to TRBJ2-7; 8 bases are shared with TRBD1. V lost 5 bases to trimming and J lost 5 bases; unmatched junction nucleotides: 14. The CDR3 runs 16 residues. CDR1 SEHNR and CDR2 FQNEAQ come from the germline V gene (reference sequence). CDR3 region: CASSARFGQGGHEQYF. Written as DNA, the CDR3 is TGTGCCAGCAGCGCCCGATTTGGACAGGGCGGGCACGAGCAGTACTTC. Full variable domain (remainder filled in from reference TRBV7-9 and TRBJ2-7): DTGVSQNPRHKITKRGQNVTFRCDPISEHNRLYWYRQTLGQGPEFLTYFQNEAQLEKSRLLSDRFSAERPKGSFSTLEIQRTEQGDSAMYLCASSARFGQGGHEQYFGPGTRLTVT.

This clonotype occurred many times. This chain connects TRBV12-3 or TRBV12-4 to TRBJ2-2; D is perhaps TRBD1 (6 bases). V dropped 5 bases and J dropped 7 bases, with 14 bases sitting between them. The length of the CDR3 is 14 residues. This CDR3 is CASSATGSIGELFF. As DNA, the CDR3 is TGTGCCAGCAGTGCCACAGGGAGTATCGGGGAGCTGTTTTTT.

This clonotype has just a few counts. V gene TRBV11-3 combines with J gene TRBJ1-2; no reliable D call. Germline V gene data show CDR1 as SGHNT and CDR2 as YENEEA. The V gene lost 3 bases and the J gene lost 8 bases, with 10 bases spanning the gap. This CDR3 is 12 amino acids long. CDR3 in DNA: TGTGCCAGCAGCTTTACGAACGAGGGCTACACCTTC. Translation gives CASSFTNEGYTF. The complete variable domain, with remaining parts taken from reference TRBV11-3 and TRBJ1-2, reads EAGVVQSPRYKIIEKKQPVAFWCNPISGHNTLYWYLQNLGQGPELLIRYENEEAVDDSQLPKDRFSAERLKGVDSTLKIQPAELGDSAVYLCASSFTNEGYTFGSGTRLTVV.

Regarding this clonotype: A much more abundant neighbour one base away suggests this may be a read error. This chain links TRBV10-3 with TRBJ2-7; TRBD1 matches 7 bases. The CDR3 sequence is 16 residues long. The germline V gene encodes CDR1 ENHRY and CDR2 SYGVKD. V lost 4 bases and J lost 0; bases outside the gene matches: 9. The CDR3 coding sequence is TGTGCCATCAGTGGACCTAAACAGGGGCCCTCCTACGAGCAGTACTTC. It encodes CAISGPKQGPSYEQYF.

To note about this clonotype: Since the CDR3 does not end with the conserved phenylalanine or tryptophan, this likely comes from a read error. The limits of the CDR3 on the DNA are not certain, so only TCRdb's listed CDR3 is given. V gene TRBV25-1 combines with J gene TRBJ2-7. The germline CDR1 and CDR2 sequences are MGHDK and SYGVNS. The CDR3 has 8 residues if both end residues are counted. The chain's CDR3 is CASSEYLG.

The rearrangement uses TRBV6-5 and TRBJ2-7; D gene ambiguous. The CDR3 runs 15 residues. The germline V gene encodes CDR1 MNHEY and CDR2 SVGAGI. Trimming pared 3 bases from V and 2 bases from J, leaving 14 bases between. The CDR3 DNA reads TGTGCCAGCAGTTATCTCCCTCCCCGAACCTACGAGCAGTACTTC. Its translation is CASSYLPPRTYEQYF.

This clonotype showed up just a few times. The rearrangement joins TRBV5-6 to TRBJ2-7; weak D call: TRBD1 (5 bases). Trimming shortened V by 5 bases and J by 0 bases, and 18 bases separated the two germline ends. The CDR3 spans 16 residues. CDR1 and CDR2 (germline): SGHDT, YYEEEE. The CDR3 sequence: CASSLGRGLRSYEQYF. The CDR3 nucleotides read TGTGCCAGCAGTTTAGGAAGGGGCCTACGCTCCTACGAGCAGTACTTC.

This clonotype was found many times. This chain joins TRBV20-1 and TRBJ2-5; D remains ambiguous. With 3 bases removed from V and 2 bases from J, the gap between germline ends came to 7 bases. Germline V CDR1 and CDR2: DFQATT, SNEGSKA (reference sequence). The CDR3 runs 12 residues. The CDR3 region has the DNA TGCAGTGCTAGCGACGGACAAGAGACCCAGTACTTC. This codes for CSASDGQETQYF.